Listed below are T cell receptor beta chains from one sample, sequenced in a study of tumor-infiltrating lymphocytes in localized non-small cell lung cancer. The repertoire was sequenced with immunoSEQ multiplex PCR; TCRdb's copy has only in-frame clones and lacks some. The sample has approximately 9,000 clones, approximately 78% seen once. Sequencing was carried out using lung tumor tissue. These receptors originate from a human donor with non-small cell lung cancer. The CDR3 runs from the conserved cysteine through the conserved F or W. Each record gives: D gene, clone size, J gene, V gene, CDR3 protein, CDR3 DNA. The D gene is left open where the match is weak. For some rows the clone size is stated as once, few or many, or as a class when expanded; others skip it.

>TRBD2|NA|TRBJ2-3|TRBV6-5
CASSLSGRSTDTQYF
TGTGCCAGCAGTCTTAGCGGGAGAAGCACAGATACGCAGTATTTT
>TRBD2|once|TRBJ2-1|TRBV30
CAWRVAGVGNEQFF
TGTGCCTGGAGGGTAGCGGGAGTAGGAAATGAGCAGTTCTTC
>NA|NA|TRBJ1-1|TRBV5-1
CASSLGSGNTEAFF
TGCGCCAGCAGCTTGGGCAGTGGGAACACTGAAGCTTTCTTT
>TRBD2|once|TRBJ2-2|TRBV7-3
CASSPHRSGGPGELFF
TGTGCCAGCAGCCCCCATAGGAGCGGGGGGCCCGGGGAGCTGTTTTTT
>NA|NA|TRBJ2-7|TRBV14
CASSRNLADYEQYF
TGTGCCAGCAGCCGTAATCTAGCAGACTACGAGCAGTACTTC
>NA|NA|TRBJ2-2|TRBV9
CASSPQGGPNTGELFF
TGTGCCAGCAGCCCCCAGGGTGGACCTAACACCGGGGAGCTGTTTTTT
>TRBD2|NA|TRBJ2-2|TRBV15
CATSRALSGTNTGELFF
TGTGCCACCAGCAGGGCCCTTAGCGGGACAAACACCGGGGAGCTGTTTTTT
>NA|NA|TRBJ2-7|TRBV21-1
CASSLDRDPSNITPTYEQYF
TGTGCCAGCAGCCTCGACCGGGACCCGTCCAACATAACGCCTACCTACGAGCAGTACTTC
>TRBD1|few|TRBJ1-3|TRBV19
CASFRQGSGNTIYF
TGTGCCAGTTTCAGACAGGGGTCTGGAAACACCATATATTTT
>TRBD1|NA|TRBJ2-6|TRBV28
CASSRGGAGANVLTF
TGTGCCAGCAGTCGAGGGGGCGCTGGGGCCAACGTCCTGACTTTC
>NA|NA|TRBJ2-7|TRBV14
CASSQEGPREQYF
TGTGCCAGCAGCCAAGAGGGGCCTAGGGAGCAGTACTTC
>NA|few|TRBJ2-1|TRBV7-9
CASSLGSWGNEQFF
TGTGCCAGCAGCTTAGGGTCTTGGGGTAATGAGCAGTTCTTC
>TRBD1|NA|TRBJ1-4|TRBV2
CASGWTGSEKLFF
TGTGCCAGCGGGTGGACAGGGAGCGAAAAACTGTTTTTT
>NA|NA|TRBJ1-5|TRBV29-1
CGVGVSNQPQHF
TGCGGCGTAGGGGTTAGCAATCAGCCCCAGCATTTT
>NA|few|TRBJ1-2|TRBV5-5
CASSKTPNYGYTF
TGTGCCAGCAGCAAGACACCTAACTATGGCTACACCTTC
>NA|NA|TRBJ1-5|TRBV2
CASSVAAGVQPQHF
TGTGCCAGCAGTGTAGCGGCAGGGGTTCAGCCCCAGCATTTT
>TRBD2|NA|TRBJ2-1|TRBV30
CAWTFGGALVEQFF
TGTGCCTGGACGTTCGGGGGGGCCCTGGTTGAGCAGTTCTTC
>TRBD2|NA|TRBJ2-5|TRBV28
CASSQAGVETQYF
TGTGCCAGCAGTCAGGCGGGAGTGGAGACCCAGTACTTC
>TRBD2|few|TRBJ2-1|TRBV15
CATASQGGGANNEQFF
TGTGCCACCGCTTCTCAGGGCGGGGGGGCCAACAATGAGCAGTTCTTC
>NA|NA|TRBJ1-2|TRBV2
CAIPGGQGYGYTF
TGTGCCATCCCTGGGGGGCAGGGCTATGGCTACACCTTC
>NA|NA|TRBJ1-2|TRBV19
CASSMARRNGYTF
TGTGCCAGTAGTATGGCCAGAAGAAACGGCTACACCTTC
>NA|once|TRBJ2-1|TRBV14
CASSQEGARPTNEQFF
TGTGCCAGCAGCCAAGAGGGGGCACGTCCTACCAATGAGCAGTTCTTC
>NA|NA|TRBJ1-2|TRBV5-1
CASSLTDSNYGYTF
TGCGCCAGCAGCTTGACAGACTCTAACTATGGCTACACCTTC
>TRBD2|once|TRBJ2-1|TRBV7-2
CASSRAGDGSNEQFF
TGTGCCAGCAGTCGAGCGGGAGATGGGAGCAATGAGCAGTTCTTC
>NA|NA|TRBJ1-2|TRBV29-1
CSVPRHEVLYGYTF
TGCAGCGTTCCGCGTCATGAGGTCCTCTATGGCTACACCTTC
>NA|few|TRBJ1-2|TRBV5-1
CASKPGTGTYGYTF
TGCGCCAGCAAACCGGGAACTGGAACCTATGGCTACACCTTC
>NA|NA|TRBJ2-1|TRBV2
CASSENNEQFF
TGTGCCAGCAGTGAAAACAATGAGCAGTTCTTC